Included here is one T cell receptor (beta chain) sequence, with context. No antigen is known for it. The source of the sample is a study of cytomegalovirus exposure and HLA in healthy donors. 13 Jbeta primers and 60 Vbeta primers were used for the PCR. Sequencing was performed with immunoSEQ multiplex PCR; in TCRdb, only in-frame clones are kept and a portion is missing. The sample includes about 90,000 clones, roughly 78% of them seen just once. Whole-study results and caveats: Association of approximately 18,000 TCR beta sequences with HLA alleles was found at 0.05 false discovery rate in a later analysis.

V gave up 3 bases and J gave up 2 bases, with 14 bases separating them. This CDR3 spans 15 amino acids. CDR1 and CDR2 (germline): SGHVS, FQNEAQ. The source of this sequence is a woman aged 40-49 years in good health and CMV-seropositive. The sample consisted of PBMCs. The rearrangement joins TRBV7-8 to TRBJ2-7; TRBD1 might be the D (5 bases). The CDR3 region is CASSLGNDRTYEQYF. CDR3 DNA sequence: TGTGCCAGCAGCTTGGGAAATGACAGAACCTACGAGCAGTACTTC.